One TCR beta chain is described in this entry. Sequencing was performed with immunoSEQ multiplex PCR; in TCRdb, only in-frame clones are kept and a portion is missing. The repertoire includes around 330,000 clones, 67% of them detected once, and just under 6.5% sits in the top ten. Trimming cost V 5 bases and J 2 bases; bases outside gene matches: 6. The CDR3 length is 15 residues. Germline V gene sequence: CDR1 PRHDT, CDR2 FYEKMQ (reference sequence). This specimen comes from a study of cytotoxic CD8 clonotypes in ibrutinib-treated CLL. Sample: PBMCs, taken after 36 months of ibrutinib treatment. The chain carries TRBV13 and TRBJ2-5; 9 positions agree with TRBD2. The origin of this receptor is a human donor with chronic lymphocytic leukemia. The CDR3: CASSRSAGGQETQYF. The CDR3 bases are TGTGCCAGCAGCCGGTCGGCGGGGGGGCAAGAGACCCAGTACTTC.